This T cell receptor (beta chain) was recorded in a study of cytomegalovirus exposure and HLA in healthy donors. The PCR used 60 Vbeta and 13 Jbeta primers. Repertoires were generated with immunoSEQ multiplex PCR, while TCRdb's copy carries only in-frame clones and drops some. The sample includes 140,000 or so clones, 75% to 90% of them seen just once. Looked up from germline, CDR1 is SGHVS and CDR2 is FQNEAQ. Trimming took 1 base from V and 2 from J, leaving 7 bases between them. The CDR3 extends over 14 amino acids. The TCR comes from a man between 40 and 49 years old in good health and CMV-seronegative. The chain recombines TRBV7-8 with TRBJ2-3; TRBD1 is a possible D gene (5 bases). The sequencing sample was made of PBMCs. The CDR3 DNA reads TGTGCCAGCAGCTTAGAGGGGATCACAGATACGCAGTATTTT. Translated: CASSLEGITDTQYF. Looking up the rest from reference TRBV7-8 and TRBJ2-3 gives the full variable domain: GAGVSQSPRYKVAKRGQDVALRCDPISGHVSLFWYQQALGQGPEFLTYFQNEAQLDKSGLPSDRFFAERPEGSVSTLKIQRTQQEDSAVYLCASSLEGITDTQYFGPGTRLTVL.